This TCR beta chain was retrieved from a study of persistence of HIV-infected CD4 T cells. Cells were stimulated with overlapping HIV-1 Gag 15-mer peptides. CD40L-negative CD69-negative CD45RO-high memory CD4+ T cells were sorted as populations depleted of antigen-responding cells. These HIV-1-infected adults initiated suppressive ART in chronic infection. For approximately 20 hours, CD8-depleted PBMCs received anti-CD28/CD49d costimulation, a CD40-blocking antibody and enfuvirtide. V was trimmed by 3 bases and J by 2 bases, leaving 11 bases between them. CDR1 is GTSNPN and CDR2 is SVGIG in the germline V gene (reference sequence). CDR3 size: 14 residues. The immunoSEQ assay was version 4, run in survey mode. Sequencing used immunoSEQ multiplex PCR; TCRdb keeps in-frame clones, though not all of them. The sample includes tens of thousands of clones, more than 70% seen only once; the top ten take about 1.8%.

As concerns this clone: The antigen remains unidentified.

The study's findings and limits: Antigen-responding cells were enriched for degenerate expanded CDR3beta sequences.

The sequence derives from an adult man with HIV who was CMV-seropositive. V is TRBV30 and J is TRBJ1-5; possible D gene TRBD1, 5 bases. Here the sequenced sample was CD4+ T cells sorted from PBMCs after roughly 18-hour stimulation, taken from a patient who received antiretroviral therapy. The CDR3 here is CAWSAAGGNQPQHF. CDR3 nucleotide sequence: TGTGCCTGGAGCGCCGCGGGGGGCAATCAGCCCCAGCATTTT.